This T cell receptor beta chain was sequenced in a study of blood T cell repertoires in COVID-19. Background on the study: Acute and convalescent COVID-19 samples came from the United States, Italy and Spain. T cells, B-cell-depleted T cells, or PBMCs supplied cDNA or gDNA.

All enrollees were about 18 to 100 years old and from approximately 25 US areas. The study assigned cohorts using participant-reported clinical history. The data were produced by immunoSEQ multiplex PCR, yet TCRdb's version contains in-frame clones alone and is incomplete. The table records about 81,000 clones, around nine tenths of them present only once. The CDR3 covers 14 residues. Germline loops: CDR1 SGHRS, CDR2 YFSETQ. J gave up 8 bases and V 0 bases, and 3 bases lay outside the gene matches. The chain combines TRBV5-1 with TRBJ1-4; 8 bases map to TRBD1. The clonotype was recovered from a woman aged 45-59 years with acute COVID-19. Sequencing was done on a sample of PBMCs or T cells enriched from blood (not recorded which). CDR3 in DNA: TGCGCCAGCAGCTTGGGGACAGGGCTCGAAAAACTGTTTTTT. Protein sequence: CASSLGTGLEKLFF.